Below are 16 T cell receptor beta chains sequenced from a single sample in a study of T cells in Graves' hyperthyroidism and ophthalmopathy. RNA transcripts served as the template for amplifying TCR beta CDR3 regions. A set of HTBI primers served as the primers for a first-round RT-PCR of the TCR CDR3. MiXCR, run by TCRdb on the multiplex PCR reads, gives a single entry per CDR3 protein. Of 450,000 to 650,000 distinct CDR3 sequences in the sample, around 20% are singletons; the top ten hold around a quarter. Material for sequencing was blood. These receptors all come from a man aged 18 to 29 with Graves' hyperthyroidism.

The sample holds a few counts of this clonotype. J is TRBJ2-7 and V is TRBV4-1; 7 bases align to TRBD2. This CDR3 region has 14 residues. Per the germline V gene, CDR1 is MGHRA and CDR2 is YSYEKL. J lost 3 bases, V lost 4 bases, and 6 bases had no gene match. The CDR3 loop is CASSPSWGGYEQYF. As DNA, the CDR3 is TGCGCCAGCAGCCCGAGCTGGGGGGGCTACGAGCAGTACTTC.

This clonotype was recorded at least ten times. CDR3 DNA: TGTGCCAGCAGCCGGGACCGAGTAGGAAACACCATATATTTT. Protein: CASSRDRVGNTIYF. The chain employs TRBV12-3 or TRBV12-4 and TRBJ1-3; D may be TRBD1 (5 bases). V gave up 6 bases and J gave up 4 bases, with 13 bases separating them. This CDR3 region has 14 residues.

This clonotype came up many times. Written as DNA, the CDR3 is TGTGCCAGCAGTTTTCTCCCCGGACAGGGGCGGATGAACACTGAAGCTTTCTTT. Its translation is CASSFLPGQGRMNTEAFF. V and J are TRBV12-3 or TRBV12-4 and TRBJ1-1; 9 bases agree with TRBD1. With 3 bases clipped from V and 0 bases from J, the junction kept 11 bases outside the gene matches. This CDR3 region has 18 residues.

The chain uses TRBV28 and TRBJ1-2; D is unclear. Germline CDR1 is MDHEN and CDR2 is SYDVKM. Trimming took 0 bases from V and 6 from J, leaving 11 bases between them. The CDR3 extends over 14 amino acids. The CDR3 DNA reads as TGTGCCAGCAGTTTATGGTGGCCTGGAGATGGCTACACCTTC. This sequence encodes CASSLWWPGDGYTF.

The V and J genes are TRBV12-5 and TRBJ2-7; a possible D gene is TRBD2 (6 bases). Germline lookup yields CDR1 LGHNT and CDR2 FRNRAP. Between the trimmed V and J ends, which lost 6 bases and 5 bases, there was a span of 11 bases. CDR3 length: 12 amino acids. The CDR3 DNA reads as TGTGCTAGTGGCGGGAGTCTCCACGAGCAGTACTTC. Encoded protein: CASGGSLHEQYF.

This rearrangement joins TRBV6-2 or TRBV6-3 to TRBJ2-2, with a weak D call TRBD2 (6 bases). This CDR3 is built from 13 residues. From germline, CDR1 is MNHEY and CDR2 SVGEGT. Between the trimmed V and J ends, which lost 7 bases and 1 base, there was a span of 7 bases. CDR3 in amino acids: CASTGGNTGELFF. Written as DNA, the CDR3 is TGTGCCAGCACCGGGGGGAACACCGGGGAGCTGTTTTTT.

This clonotype appeared many times. The genes are TRBV6-2 or TRBV6-3 and TRBJ2-5, with 7 positions matching TRBD1. Germline CDR1 and CDR2: MNHEY and SVGEGT. There are 12 residues in the CDR3. Trimming removed 7 bases from V and 2 bases from J; junction bases left unmatched: 1. CDR3 amino acids: CASKDRQETQYF. CDR3 in DNA: TGTGCCAGCAAGGACAGGCAAGAGACCCAGTACTTC.

There are many counts of this clonotype. V gene TRBV6-1 combines with J gene TRBJ2-5; possibly TRBD2 for D (5 bases). Trimming cost V 3 bases and J 5 bases, with 16 bases left between them. The germline V gene encodes CDR1 MNHNS and CDR2 SASEGT. The CDR3 is made up of 15 amino acids. CDR3 sequence: CASSEWRGLFETQYF. The CDR3 nucleotides read TGTGCCAGCAGTGAGTGGAGAGGGTTGTTTGAGACCCAGTACTTC.

This clonotype was recorded a few times. The chain uses TRBV2 and TRBJ2-7, with D perhaps matching TRBD2 (6 bases). The V gene's germline CDR1 is SNHLY and CDR2 FYNNEI. The CDR3 totals 18 residues. The ends were cut back, 0 bases at V and 0 bases at J, with 18 bases in the middle. CDR3 protein: CASSEALPRRGYSYEQYF. CDR3 in DNA: TGTGCCAGCAGTGAAGCGCTTCCGAGGCGGGGCTACTCCTACGAGCAGTACTTC.

In this sample, this clonotype turned up a few times. The chain links TRBV20-1 to TRBJ1-6; no firm D call. CDR3 length equals 13 residues. Germline-derived CDR1 and CDR2 are DFQATT and SNEGSKA (reference sequence). Trimming took 3 bases from V and 8 from J, leaving 11 bases between them. The DNA of the CDR3 is TGCAGTGCTAGGATCCCAGGCGATTCACCCCTCCACTTT. Protein product: CSARIPGDSPLHF.

At least ten counts were recorded for this clonotype. V gene TRBV5-1 combines with J gene TRBJ1-2; D is unclear. Per germline, CDR1 SGHRS and CDR2 YFSETQ. V lost 2 bases to trimming and J lost 8 bases, with 7 bases between them. CDR3 length: 11 residues. CDR3 nucleotide sequence: TGCGCCAGCAGCTTCGGGATCGGCTACACCTTC. Translating it yields CASSFGIGYTF.

This clonotype appeared a few times. This sequence joins TRBV27 and TRBJ2-5; 7 nucleotides line up with TRBD2. The junction had 7 bases not matched to a gene; V was cut back by 4 bases and J by 2 bases. Germline-derived CDR1 and CDR2 are MNHEY and SMNVEV (reference sequence). The CDR3 covers 15 residues. CDR3 protein: CASSSLGLTQETQYF. CDR3 nucleotide sequence: TGTGCCAGCAGTTCGCTGGGACTAACACAAGAGACCCAGTACTTC.

This clonotype was detected many times. The rearrangement uses TRBV10-2 and TRBJ1-2, with D perhaps TRBD1 (6 bases). The CDR3 extends over 14 amino acids. The germline V gene encodes CDR1 WSHSY and CDR2 SAAADI. V shed 7 bases and J shed 4 bases, with 16 bases lying between them. CDR3 nucleotides: TGCGCCAGCACCGGGCCGGGACAAAGCTATGGCTACACCTTC. The encoded protein is CASTGPGQSYGYTF.

Turning to this clonotype: A read error may account for a junction end that differs from germline. V is TRBV5-1 and J is TRBJ2-2, with D possibly being TRBD1 or TRBD2 (5 bases each). The CDR3 extends over 14 amino acids. Germline V gene data show CDR1 as SGHRS and CDR2 as YFSETQ. In DNA form, the CDR3 reads TGCGCCAGCAGCGCGACCGACAGCACCGGGGAGCTGATTTTT. Its protein is CASSATDSTGELIF. Based on the CDR3 plus reference TRBV5-1 and TRBJ2-2, the full variable domain is KAGVTQTPRYLIKTRGQQVTLSCSPISGHRSVSWYQQTPGQGLQFLFEYFSETQRNKGNFPGRFSGRQFSNSRSEMNVSTLELGDSALYLCASSATDSTGELIFGEGSRLTVL.

This rearrangement joins TRBV7-9 to TRBJ1-3, with D unclear. V lost 5 bases and J lost 2, with 10 bases in between. This CDR3 spans 14 amino acids. Germline-derived CDR1 and CDR2 are SEHNR and FQNEAQ (reference sequence). The CDR3 sequence: CASSVLIPGNTIYF. DNA for the CDR3: TGTGCCAGCAGCGTGTTGATCCCTGGAAACACCATATATTTT.

This rearrangement joins TRBV18 to TRBJ1-2; D call uncertain. Deletions cut 0 bases from V and 4 bases from J, with 9 bases between. Germline CDR1 is KGHSH and CDR2 is LQKENI. CDR3 length: 14 residues. The CDR3 sequence is CASSPPADPYGYTF. CDR3 in DNA: TGTGCCAGCTCACCACCGGCGGACCCCTATGGCTACACCTTC.